These 27 T cell receptor beta chains share one sample of origin, sequenced in a study of blood T cell repertoires in COVID-19 (dated by TCRdb to 2019 to 2021). The library was produced with the immunoSEQ multiplex PCR assay. TCRdb took over this immuneACCESS table, retaining in-frame rearrangements with V and J assigned. Such tables are incomplete; in checked studies, under half of the missing clones stem from an unresolved V gene, and the remainder is unexplained. The sample includes 70,000 to 95,000 clones, with just over 85% observed a single time. Together, the top ten hold 7.5% to 10% of the sample. The sequencing input was peripheral blood. These receptors all stem from a woman in her sixties or seventies with acute or convalescent COVID-19.

The chain is built from TRBV11-2 and TRBJ2-1, with 11 bases matching TRBD2. The junction had 6 bases not matched to a gene; V was cut back by 1 base and J by 4 bases. Germline CDR1 reads SGHAT; CDR2 reads FQNNGV. CDR3 length equals 17 residues. The CDR3, as DNA: TGTGCCAGCAGCTTAGGGATTCGACTAGCGGGGTACAATGAGCAGTTCTTC. Amino acids: CASSLGIRLAGYNEQFF.

This clone was detected only once. The V gene is TRBV9, the J gene TRBJ2-7, with TRBD1 as a possible D gene (5 bases). V gave up 0 bases and J gave up 3 bases, with 7 bases separating them. This CDR3 spans 13 amino acids. Per the germline V gene, CDR1 is SGDLS and CDR2 is YYNGEE. CDR3: CASSVDDSYEQYF. As DNA, the CDR3 is TGTGCCAGCAGCGTAGACGACAGCTACGAGCAGTACTTC.

The chain has TRBV5-5 and TRBJ2-4, with TRBD2 matching over 7 bases. The CDR3 sequence is 20 residues long. Germline values: CDR1 SGHKS, CDR2 YYEKEE (reference sequence). J lost 0 bases, V lost 1 base, and 16 bases had no gene match. The CDR3 nucleotides read TGTGCCAGCAGCTTGTCCACCCCGGGCGAGGAGCGGGAAGCCAAAAACATTCAGTACTTC. It codes for CASSLSTPGEEREAKNIQYF.

This chain uses TRBV27 with TRBJ1-4; D ambiguous. In germline, CDR1 is MNHEY, CDR2 SMNVEV (reference sequence). Trimming took off 3 bases at V and 1 base at J, with 6 bases between the two ends. This CDR3 has 14 residues. The CDR3, as DNA: TGTGCCAGCAGTTTTCGCGGAACTAATGAAAAACTGTTTTTT. It translates to CASSFRGTNEKLFF.

CDR3 sequence reads: CASSISLAYTDTQYF. CDR3 DNA: TGCGCCAGCAGCATCTCCCTAGCGTACACAGATACGCAGTATTTT. The V call is TRBV5-1, the J call TRBJ2-3; TRBD2 might be the D (6 bases). Germline values: CDR1 SGHRS, CDR2 YFSETQ. The V gene lost 4 bases and the J gene lost 2 bases, with 14 bases spanning the gap. There are 15 residues in the CDR3. The entire variable domain, with the rest obtained from reference TRBV5-1 and TRBJ2-3, is as follows: KAGVTQTPRYLIKTRGQQVTLSCSPISGHRSVSWYQQTPGQGLQFLFEYFSETQRNKGNFPGRFSGRQFSNSRSEMNVSTLELGDSALYLCASSISLAYTDTQYFGPGTRLTVL.

This clone was found a few times. The chain joins TRBV19 to TRBJ1-5; D may be TRBD1 (5 bases). The CDR3 has 16 residues. V lost 5 bases and J lost 4, with 18 bases in between. Germline CDR1 LNHDA, CDR2 SQIVND (reference sequence). The CDR3 DNA reads as TGTGCCAGTAGTTTAACCGGGACTCACATGAATCAGCCCCAGCATTTT. Its translation is CASSLTGTHMNQPQHF. Filled out from reference TRBV19 and TRBJ1-5, the complete variable domain reads DGGITQSPKYLFRKEGQNVTLSCEQNLNHDAMYWYRQDPGQGLRLIYYSQIVNDFQKGDIAEGYSVSREKKESFPLTVTSAQKNPTAFYLCASSLTGTHMNQPQHFGDGTRLSIL.

This sequence joins TRBV27 and TRBJ2-7, with 7 positions matching TRBD2. Germline CDR1 is MNHEY and CDR2 is SMNVEV (reference sequence). The CDR3 is 15 residues long. With V trimmed by 3 bases and J by 6 bases, 11 bases remained unmatched. In DNA, the CDR3 is TGTGCCAGCAGTTTGGTGGGAGGGTACGTTGGCGAGCAGTACTTC. Its translation: CASSLVGGYVGEQYF.

This clone appeared a few times. V and J are TRBV7-2 and TRBJ2-7; 8 positions agree with TRBD2. Germline V CDR1 and CDR2: SGHTA, FQGNSA. This CDR3 region has 14 residues. Trimming took 5 bases from V and 2 from J; bases not matched to a gene: 5. Written as DNA, the CDR3 is TGTGCCAGCAGCCCCTTAGCGGGGCCCTACGAGCAGTACTTC. Translating it yields CASSPLAGPYEQYF.

The J gene is TRBJ2-7, the V gene TRBV6-5; TRBD1 aligns across 7 bases. Losses at the gene ends were 0 bases for V and 10 bases for J; bases not matched to a gene: 9. Germline values: CDR1 MNHEY, CDR2 SVGAGI. The CDR3 length is 14 residues. The CDR3 spells CASSYSTGSSIQYF. Here the CDR3 DNA reads TGTGCCAGCAGTTACTCGACAGGGTCGTCTATCCAGTACTTC.

This sequence joins TRBV20-1 and TRBJ2-5, with D perhaps matching TRBD2 (6 bases). Germline V gene sequence: CDR1 DFQATT, CDR2 SNEGSKA (reference sequence). This CDR3 has 10 amino acids. V lost 7 bases, J lost 4 bases, and 7 bases lay in between. The CDR3 here is CSGGVETQYF. The DNA of the CDR3 is TGCAGTGGGGGGGTAGAGACCCAGTACTTC.

The chain is built from TRBV6-5 and TRBJ1-5; the match to TRBD1 covers 7 bases. This CDR3 region has 14 residues. V lost 6 bases to trimming and J lost 2 bases; unmatched junction nucleotides: 4. Germline V lookup: CDR1 MNHEY, CDR2 SVGAGI. CDR3 residues: CASSRQGRNQPQHF. DNA for the CDR3: TGTGCCAGCAGCCGACAGGGCCGCAATCAGCCCCAGCATTTT.

In nucleotides, the CDR3 is TGTGCCAGCAGGGGTACAGGGTACGCCAAAAACATTCAGTACTTC. This gives the protein CASRGTGYAKNIQYF. The V gene is TRBV28, the J gene TRBJ2-4, with D maybe TRBD1 (6 bases). Trimming took off 6 bases at V and 1 base at J, with 13 bases between the two ends. Germline lookup yields CDR1 MDHEN and CDR2 SYDVKM. The CDR3 is 15 amino acids.

This chain connects TRBV24-1 to TRBJ2-7; 9 bases agree with TRBD2. V was clipped by 4 bases and J by 0 bases; unmatched bases: 6. The CDR3 extends over 16 amino acids. Germline loops: CDR1 KGHDR, CDR2 SFDVKD. CDR3 protein: CATSDTTSGFSYEQYF. The CDR3 DNA sequence: TGTGCCACCAGTGACACGACTAGCGGATTCTCCTACGAGCAGTACTTC.

This clone occurred a few times. The chain uses TRBV5-1 and TRBJ1-5; D remains ambiguous. V gave up 4 bases and J gave up 2 bases, with 10 bases separating them. Germline CDR1 and CDR2: SGHRS and YFSETQ. The CDR3 is 14 amino acids. CDR3 DNA: TGCGCCAGCAGCCCGATACTAGGCAATCAGCCCCAGCATTTT. As protein: CASSPILGNQPQHF.

The CDR3 nucleotides read TGCGCCAGCAGTCACCGAACGGACAGGGGGCGGACTGAAGCTTTCTTT. Protein sequence: CASSHRTDRGRTEAFF. V gene TRBV23-1 combines with J gene TRBJ1-1, with 11 positions matching TRBD1. TRBV23-1 is an open reading frame, and its role is uncertain. V gave up 3 bases and J gave up 5 bases; unmatched junction bases: 8. The CDR3 consists of 16 residues.

The rearrangement links TRBV19 to TRBJ2-6; possible D gene TRBD2, 5 bases. V lost 4 bases and J 4 bases, leaving 5 bases between the germline ends. Germline V lookup: CDR1 LNHDA, CDR2 SQIVND (reference sequence). There are 13 residues in the CDR3. For the CDR3, the DNA is TGTGCCAGTAGTACGGGAGGGGCCAACGTCCTGACTTTC. Translated: CASSTGGANVLTF.

This sequence joins TRBV6-5 and TRBJ2-1, with 12 bases matching TRBD2. The germline CDR1 and CDR2 sequences are MNHEY and SVGAGI. This CDR3 comprises 15 residues. The ends lost 4 bases at V and 4 bases at J; junction bases unmatched: 2. The CDR3 coding sequence is TGTGCCAGCAGTTTAGGACTAGCGGGATACAATGAGCAGTTCTTC. It translates to CASSLGLAGYNEQFF.

The J gene is TRBJ1-4, the V gene TRBV5-1; TRBD1 might be the D (6 bases). Deletions cut 0 bases from V and 8 bases from J, with 11 bases between. From germline, CDR1 is SGHRS and CDR2 YFSETQ. CDR3 length: 14 amino acids. CDR3 amino acids: CASSLATGREKLFF. The CDR3 nucleotides read TGCGCCAGCAGCTTGGCCACAGGGCGGGAAAAACTGTTTTTT.

This chain connects TRBV19 to TRBJ2-3; 8 bases line up with TRBD2. J was trimmed by 4 bases and V by 7 bases; bases with no gene match: 13. Per germline, CDR1 LNHDA and CDR2 SQIVND (reference sequence). The CDR3 has 16 residues. The CDR3 spells CASTATMRGEPDTQYF. In DNA, the CDR3 is TGTGCCAGTACAGCCACGATGCGGGGGGAACCAGATACGCAGTATTTT.

V and J are TRBV19 and TRBJ1-2, with D maybe TRBD1 (6 bases). Germline-derived CDR1 and CDR2 are LNHDA and SQIVND (reference sequence). The CDR3 contains 12 residues. Trimming left V 6 bases short and J 4 bases short, with 9 bases between. CDR3 protein: CASSGQFYGYTF. The CDR3 DNA sequence: TGTGCCAGTAGCGGACAGTTCTATGGCTACACCTTC.

The rearrangement uses TRBV5-1 and TRBJ1-4, with 8 nucleotides matching TRBD1. The CDR3 spans 17 residues. Trimming removed 4 bases from V and 4 bases from J; junction bases left unmatched: 12. Germline CDR1 SGHRS, CDR2 YFSETQ. In DNA form, the CDR3 reads TGCGCCAGCAGCCCCGGGCAGGGGGCCACAAATAATGAAAAACTGTTTTTT. This codes for CASSPGQGATNNEKLFF.

This chain links TRBV30 with TRBJ2-1; TRBD1 agrees at 7 bases. This CDR3 has 14 amino acids. Germline values: CDR1 GTSNPN, CDR2 SVGIG (reference sequence). The V gene end was trimmed by 1 base and the J gene end by 5 bases; junction bases not matched to a gene: 5. CDR3 nucleotide sequence: TGTGCCTGGAGTGGACGACAGGGTAACAATGAGCAGTTCTTC. It encodes CAWSGRQGNNEQFF.

The genes are TRBV19 and TRBJ1-6, with unresolved D. CDR1 LNHDA and CDR2 SQIVND come from the germline V gene (reference sequence). The CDR3 totals 12 residues. Trimming cost V 10 bases and J 9 bases, with 13 bases left between them. The CDR3 DNA reads TGTGCCACCTCCTCAGAGGGTTCACCCCTCCACTTT. Protein: CATSSEGSPLHF. Looking up the rest from reference TRBV19 and TRBJ1-6 gives the full variable domain: DGGITQSPKYLFRKEGQNVTLSCEQNLNHDAMYWYRQDPGQGLRLIYYSQIVNDFQKGDIAEGYSVSREKKESFPLTVTSAQKNPTAFYLCATSSEGSPLHFGNGTRLTVT.

The chain employs TRBV30 and TRBJ1-1, with TRBD1 as a possible D gene (6 bases). CDR1 is GTSNPN and CDR2 is SVGIG in the germline V gene (reference sequence). V lost 3 bases, J lost 7 bases, and 12 bases lay in between. The length of the CDR3 is 12 residues. The CDR3 is CAWSGTPYEAFF. CDR3 nucleotide sequence: TGTGCCTGGAGCGGGACACCTTATGAAGCTTTCTTT.

This clone was recorded once. The chain couples TRBV7-3 to TRBJ1-3; 9 bases align to TRBD1. Germline lookup yields CDR1 SGHTA and CDR2 FQGTGA. J gave up 3 bases and V 2 bases, and 2 bases lay outside the gene matches. This CDR3 spans 15 amino acids. CDR3 in amino acids: CASSLATGGGNTIYF. CDR3 bases: TGTGCCAGCAGCTTAGCGACAGGGGGTGGAAACACCATATATTTT.

A remark on this clone: Since the CDR3 does not end with the conserved phenylalanine or tryptophan, this likely comes from a read error. No DNA is shown, since the ends of the CDR3 on it are uncertain; the CDR3 is the one TCRdb lists. V and J are TRBV6-1 and TRBJ2-3; TRBD2, the table's D call, was not compared with the DNA. Germline V lookup: CDR1 MNHNS, CDR2 SASEGT. The CDR3 numbers 11 amino acids, ends counted. The chain's CDR3 is CASSEVETSNL.

This clone was seen only once. The CDR3 nucleotides read TGTGCCAGCAGTGTAGGGAGGCAGTACTTC. Translated, it gives CASSVGRQYF. The rearrangement links TRBV2 to TRBJ2-7; tentative D call: TRBD2 (5 bases). This CDR3 region has 10 residues. Trimming removed 4 bases from V and 9 bases from J, with 7 bases in between. CDR1 and CDR2 (germline): SNHLY, FYNNEI.